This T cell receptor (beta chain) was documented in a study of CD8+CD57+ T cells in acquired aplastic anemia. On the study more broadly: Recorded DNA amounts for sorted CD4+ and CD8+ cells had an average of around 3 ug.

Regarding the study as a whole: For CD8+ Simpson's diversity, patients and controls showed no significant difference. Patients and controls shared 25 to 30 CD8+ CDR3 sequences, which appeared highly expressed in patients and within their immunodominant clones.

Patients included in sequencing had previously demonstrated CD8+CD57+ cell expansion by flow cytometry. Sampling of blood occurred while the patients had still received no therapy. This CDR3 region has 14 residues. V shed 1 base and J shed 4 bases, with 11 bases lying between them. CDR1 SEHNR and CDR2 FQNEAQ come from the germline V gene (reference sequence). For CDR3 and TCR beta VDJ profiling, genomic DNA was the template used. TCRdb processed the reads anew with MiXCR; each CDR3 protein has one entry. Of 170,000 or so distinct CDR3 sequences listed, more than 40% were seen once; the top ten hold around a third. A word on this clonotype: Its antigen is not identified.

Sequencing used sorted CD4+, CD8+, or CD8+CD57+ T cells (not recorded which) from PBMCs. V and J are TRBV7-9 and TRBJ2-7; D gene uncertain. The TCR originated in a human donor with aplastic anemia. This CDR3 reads CASSLVGPEYEQYF. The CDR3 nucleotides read TGTGCCAGCAGCTTAGTTGGCCCAGAGTACGAGCAGTACTTC.